The 2 T cell receptor beta chains reported below all come from one sample, sequenced in a study of T cell repertoires in cytomegalovirus infection. TCRdb itself ran the reads through MiXCR, one entry per CDR3 protein. The table has about 100,000 distinct CDR3 sequences, 20% to 30% seen once. The sequenced sample consisted of CD8+ T cells from PBMCs. The receptors stem from a human donor in good health (CMV status not recorded). Some clones in this sample may be carry-over from other donors' samples.

Here the CDR3 reads CASSQWPGAMETNEKLFF. As DNA, the CDR3 is TGTGCCAGCAGCCAATGGCCGGGGGCAATGGAAACTAATGAAAAACTGTTTTTT. The chain recombines TRBV7-8 with TRBJ1-4; possibly TRBD1 for D (6 bases). There are 18 residues in the CDR3. V was pared by 5 bases and J by 1 base, with 20 bases between. Germline V gene lookup returns CDR1 SGHVS and CDR2 FQNEAQ.

V gene TRBV29-1 combines with J gene TRBJ1-4; no clear D gene. V lost 3 bases to trimming and J lost 4 bases, with 9 bases between them. Germline V CDR1 and CDR2: SQVTM, ANQGSEA. The CDR3 consists of 13 residues. This CDR3 is CSVEDGLNEKLFF. The CDR3 bases are TGCAGCGTTGAGGACGGCCTTAATGAAAAACTGTTTTTT.